This entry describes one T cell receptor (beta chain). Its matching antigen is unknown. This specimen belongs to a study of response to subunit inactivated influenza vaccine. Germline V gene data show CDR1 as MNHNS and CDR2 as SASEGT. This CDR3 comprises 13 residues. The V and J ends lost 5 bases and 9 bases respectively, with 14 bases between them. Whole-study findings and limits: Few additional T cells are recruited per seasonal influenza vaccination, authors suggested.

From the RT-PCR reads, TCRdb called clonotypes with MiXCR, one entry per CDR3 protein. Of a few hundred thousand distinct CDR3 sequences in the sample, 12% to 15% were seen once. The origin of this receptor is a man in his forties or fifties who received an inactivated influenza vaccine. Material: PBMCs from blood, obtained 12 days after vaccination. The chain carries TRBV6-1 and TRBJ2-1, with D perhaps TRBD2 (5 bases). The CDR3 region is CASSPDRRGEQFF. The CDR3 DNA is TGTGCCAGCAGTCCGGACCGCCGGGGTGAGCAGTTCTTC.